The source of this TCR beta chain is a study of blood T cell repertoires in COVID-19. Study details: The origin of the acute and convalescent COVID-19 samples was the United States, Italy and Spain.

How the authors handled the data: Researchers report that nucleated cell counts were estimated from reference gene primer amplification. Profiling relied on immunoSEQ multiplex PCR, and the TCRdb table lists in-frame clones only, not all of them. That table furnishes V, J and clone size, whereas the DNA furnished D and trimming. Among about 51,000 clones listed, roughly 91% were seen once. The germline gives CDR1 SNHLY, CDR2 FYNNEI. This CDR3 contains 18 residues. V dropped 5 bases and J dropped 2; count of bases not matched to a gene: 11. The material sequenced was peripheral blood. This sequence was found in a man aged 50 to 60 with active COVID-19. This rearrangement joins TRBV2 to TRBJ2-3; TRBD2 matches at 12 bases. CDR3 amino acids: CASSPPGLAGGDTDTQYF. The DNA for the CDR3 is TGTGCCAGCAGTCCCCCGGGACTAGCGGGTGGGGACACAGATACGCAGTATTTT.